The T cell receptor (beta chain) under discussion was sequenced for a study of CD8+ T cells in alopecia areata. Study overall: Treated patients were scored for severity by percent of scalp affected.

The ends lost 2 bases at V and 1 base at J; junction bases unmatched: 4. The CDR3 sequence is 15 residues long. The V gene's germline CDR1 is SGHRS and CDR2 YFSETQ. Treatment denoted: oral pan-JAK inhibitor, 5-10 mg twice daily. Collected material from alopecia areata patients comprised lesional scalp punch biopsies and peripheral blood. About this clone: The antigen remains undetermined.

Study-level findings and limits: Tofacitinib significantly brought down scalp clonality and expanded CD8+ clones among top 100.

The authors extracted RNA and reverse transcribed it into cDNA as the sequencing template. Only in-frame clones appear in the TCRdb table, and some are missing; sequencing was by immunoSEQ multiplex PCR. The sample shows 150,000 to 200,000 clones, approximately 50% of them seen only once. The chain combines TRBV5-1 with TRBJ1-1, with 8 positions matching TRBD1. The TCR was taken from a human donor with alopecia areata. The sequencing used CD8+ T cells sorted from blood, collected at week 52, from a patient treated with tofacitinib. For the CDR3, the DNA is TGCGCCAGCAGCTTAAGACAGGGGACGAACACTGAAGCTTTCTTT. This sequence encodes CASSLRQGTNTEAFF.